The TCR beta chain under discussion was sequenced for a study of cytomegalovirus exposure and HLA in healthy donors. Study findings and constraints: Trimming of TCR beta V- and J-genes showed a link, identified in a later analysis, to a missense DCLRE1C variant. Only CMV serostatus was available as immune exposure information. Segments of the TCR beta V type were, in most cases, productive about 87% or about 30% of the time in an earlier analysis.

With regard to this clone: What it binds is not known.

Germline lookup yields CDR1 MNHNS and CDR2 SASEGT. The CDR3 has 15 residues. The V end was cut by 1 base, the J end by 5 bases, with 11 bases between. The PCR employed 60 Vbeta primers together with 13 Jbeta primers. Some clones are missing from TCRdb's copy, which holds only in-frame ones; the method was immunoSEQ multiplex PCR. The sample shows 160,000 or so clones, just under 80% of them seen only once. The receptor comes from a man younger than 35 in good health and CMV-seropositive. The source material was PBMCs. The rearrangement links TRBV6-1 to TRBJ2-2; maybe TRBD1 (6 bases). The CDR3 coding sequence is TGTGCCAGCAGTGAAGAGAGGGGGAGAACCGGGGAGCTGTTTTTT. Its translation is CASSEERGRTGELFF.